Listed below are T cell receptor beta chains from one sample, sequenced in a study of blood T cell repertoires in COVID-19. Produced via immunoSEQ multiplex PCR; TCRdb's table is partial and in-frame only. Found here are 250,000 to 300,000 clones, around 90% of them singletons; the top ten hold 0.9% to 1.2%. The source material was PBMCs or T cells enriched from blood (not recorded which). These receptors were collected from a woman aged 30 to 39 who had recovered from COVID-19. Each CDR3 is given with its conserved first and last residue. The D gene is left open where the match is weak. Clone sizes are given selectively: once, few, many, or a class where the clone is expanded.

clone_size j_call d_call v_call cdr3_aa cdr3_nt
few TRBJ1-5 TRBD1 TRBV6-2/TRBV6-3 CASSYTRATGGRNQPQHF TGTGCCAGCAGTTACACACGGGCAACAGGGGGCAGGAATCAGCCCCAGCATTTT
NA TRBJ2-7 NA TRBV12-3/TRBV12-4 CASSPGYEQYF TGTGCCAGCAGCCCCGGTTACGAGCAGTACTTC
NA TRBJ1-3 NA TRBV5-8 CASSISGVSGNTIYF TGTGCCAGCAGCATCTCTGGAGTTTCTGGAAACACCATATATTTT
NA TRBJ1-3 NA TRBV7-2 CASSFFGASRNTIYF TGTGCCAGCAGCTTTTTTGGGGCCTCCAGGAACACCATATATTTT
NA TRBJ1-3 NA TRBV3-1/TRBV3-2 CASRTTLGAGNTIYF TGTGCCAGCAGGACCACTTTGGGAGCTGGAAACACCATATATTTT
NA TRBJ2-4 NA TRBV3-1/TRBV3-2 CASSRSEAAKNIQYF TGTGCCAGCAGCCGGTCCGAGGCAGCCAAAAACATTCAGTACTTC
NA TRBJ1-4 TRBD1 TRBV6-5 CASSPDRGVKLFF TGTGCCAGCAGCCCCGACAGGGGGGTAAAACTGTTTTTT
NA TRBJ2-7 TRBD2 TRBV25-1 CASSRDYTYEQYF TGTGCCAGCAGCCGGGACTATACTTACGAGCAGTACTTC
once TRBJ2-1 NA TRBV24-1 CATSGWGPGGDNEQFF TGTGCCACCAGTGGGTGGGGGCCAGGTGGGGACAATGAGCAGTTCTTC
NA TRBJ2-1 TRBD2 TRBV28 CASTPPAGGGEHEQFF TGTGCCAGCACCCCACCCGCGGGAGGTGGGGAGCATGAGCAGTTCTTC
NA TRBJ2-3 TRBD1 TRBV24-1 CATSDPTGGASDTQYF TGTGCCACCAGTGACCCGACAGGGGGCGCGTCAGATACGCAGTATTTT
NA TRBJ2-1 NA TRBV27 CASSFWQGLGYNEQFF TGTGCCAGCAGTTTTTGGCAGGGCTTGGGTTACAATGAGCAGTTCTTC
NA TRBJ2-2 TRBD2 TRBV3-1/TRBV3-2 CASSQGAGDPGELFF TGTGCCAGCAGCCAAGGGGCGGGAGACCCCGGGGAGCTGTTTTTT
NA TRBJ2-5 NA TRBV30 CAWSVHGREETQYF TGTGCCTGGAGTGTACATGGCAGGGAAGAGACCCAGTACTTC
NA TRBJ2-5 NA TRBV28 CASQFPLEFLETQYF TGTGCCAGTCAGTTCCCCCTAGAGTTCTTGGAGACCCAGTACTTC
few TRBJ1-1 NA TRBV28 CASSLESKNTEAFF TGTGCCAGCAGTTTAGAGTCCAAGAACACTGAAGCTTTCTTT
NA TRBJ2-7 TRBD2 TRBV12-3/TRBV12-4 CASRAGGEYEQYF TGTGCCAGCAGAGCGGGAGGAGAGTACGAGCAGTACTTC
NA TRBJ2-3 TRBD2 TRBV7-9 CASSGLAGASSTDTQYF TGTGCCAGCAGCGGACTAGCGGGAGCCTCTAGCACAGATACGCAGTATTTT
NA TRBJ2-7 TRBD1 TRBV5-1 CASSFLQGGAEQYF TGCGCCAGCAGCTTCTTACAGGGGGGAGCCGAGCAGTACTTC
NA TRBJ1-2 NA TRBV12-3/TRBV12-4 CASSLSGIGGYTF TGTGCCAGCAGTTTATCCGGGATTGGGGGCTACACCTTC
NA TRBJ2-6 NA TRBV15 CATSSGGWSGANVLTF TGTGCCACCAGCAGTGGCGGGTGGTCTGGGGCCAACGTCCTGACTTTC
NA TRBJ2-7 TRBD2 TRBV5-1 CASSTWTSGSIPRPYEQYF TGCGCCAGCAGCACGTGGACTAGCGGTAGTATCCCTAGACCCTACGAGCAGTACTTC
NA TRBJ1-6 NA TRBV15 CATSRGEGNNSPLHF TGTGCCACCAGCAGAGGGGAGGGAAATAATTCACCCCTCCACTTT
NA TRBJ1-1 NA TRBV27 CASSLSGAATEAFF TGTGCCAGCAGTTTATCGGGGGCAGCGACTGAAGCTTTCTTT
NA TRBJ2-7 NA TRBV7-2 CASSLRRNYEQYF TGTGCCAGCAGCTTGAGGAGAAACTACGAGCAGTACTTC
NA TRBJ2-7 TRBD2 TRBV4-3 CASSQGTSGSFYEQYF TGCGCCAGCAGCCAGGGGACTAGCGGGAGTTTTTATGAGCAGTACTTC
NA TRBJ2-2 NA TRBV7-3 CASSSITQFTGELFF TGTGCCAGCAGCTCCATAACGCAGTTCACCGGGGAGCTGTTTTTT
NA TRBJ2-5 TRBD2 TRBV7-8 CASSWGLAGPQAGETQYF TGTGCCAGCAGCTGGGGACTAGCGGGACCCCAAGCGGGAGAGACCCAGTACTTC
NA TRBJ2-5 NA TRBV19 CASSIYTAGSQETQYF TGTGCCAGTAGTATATACACAGCCGGTTCCCAAGAGACCCAGTACTTC
few TRBJ2-7 NA TRBV4-2 CASSQDRDYEQYF TGTGCCAGCAGCCAAGACAGGGACTACGAGCAGTACTTC
few TRBJ1-6 NA TRBV7-2 CASSSVGTTIRGGSPLHF TGTGCCAGCAGCTCGGTGGGGACTACTATTCGCGGGGGTTCACCCCTCCACTTT
NA TRBJ1-5 NA TRBV28 CASTKPGHPNQPQHF TGTGCCAGCACTAAACCGGGACACCCGAATCAGCCCCAGCATTTT
NA TRBJ1-1 NA TRBV28 CASSLGGGALGTEAFF TGTGCCAGCAGCCTGGGAGGGGGGGCCTTGGGCACTGAAGCTTTCTTT